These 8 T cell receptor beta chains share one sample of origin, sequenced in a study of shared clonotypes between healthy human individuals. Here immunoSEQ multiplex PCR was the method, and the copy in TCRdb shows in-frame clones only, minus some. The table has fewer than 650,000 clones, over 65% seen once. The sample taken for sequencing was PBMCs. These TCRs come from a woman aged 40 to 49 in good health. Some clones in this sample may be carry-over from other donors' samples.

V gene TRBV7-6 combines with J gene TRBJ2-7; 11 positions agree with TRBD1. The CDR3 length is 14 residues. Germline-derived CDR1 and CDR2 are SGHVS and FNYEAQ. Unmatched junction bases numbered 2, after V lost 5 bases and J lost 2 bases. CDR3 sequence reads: CASSPGQGAYEQYF. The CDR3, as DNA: TGTGCCAGCAGCCCGGGACAGGGGGCCTACGAGCAGTACTTC.

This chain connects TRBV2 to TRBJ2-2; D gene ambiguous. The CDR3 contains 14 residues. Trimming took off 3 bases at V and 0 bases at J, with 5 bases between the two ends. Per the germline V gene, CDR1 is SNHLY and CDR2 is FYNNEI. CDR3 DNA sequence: TGTGCCAGCAGTGACAGGACGAACACCGGGGAGCTGTTTTTT. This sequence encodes CASSDRTNTGELFF.

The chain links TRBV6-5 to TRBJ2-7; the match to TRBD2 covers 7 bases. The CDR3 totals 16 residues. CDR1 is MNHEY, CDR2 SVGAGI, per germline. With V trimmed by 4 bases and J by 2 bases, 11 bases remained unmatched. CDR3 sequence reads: CASSSSSGAGAYEQYF. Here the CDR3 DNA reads TGTGCCAGCAGTTCATCCTCTGGGGCGGGAGCCTACGAGCAGTACTTC.

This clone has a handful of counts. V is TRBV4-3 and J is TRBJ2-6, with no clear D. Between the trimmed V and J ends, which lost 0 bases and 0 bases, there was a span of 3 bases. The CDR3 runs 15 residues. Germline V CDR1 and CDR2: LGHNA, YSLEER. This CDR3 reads CASSQDPSGANVLTF. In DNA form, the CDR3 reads TGCGCCAGCAGCCAAGACCCCTCTGGGGCCAACGTCCTGACTTTC.

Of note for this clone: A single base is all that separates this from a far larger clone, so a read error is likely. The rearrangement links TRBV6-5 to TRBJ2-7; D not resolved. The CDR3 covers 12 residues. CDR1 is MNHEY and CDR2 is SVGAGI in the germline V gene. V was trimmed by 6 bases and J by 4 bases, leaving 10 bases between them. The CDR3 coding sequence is TGTGCCAGCAGGAGGATAGATTACGAGCAGTACTTC. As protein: CASRRIDYEQYF.

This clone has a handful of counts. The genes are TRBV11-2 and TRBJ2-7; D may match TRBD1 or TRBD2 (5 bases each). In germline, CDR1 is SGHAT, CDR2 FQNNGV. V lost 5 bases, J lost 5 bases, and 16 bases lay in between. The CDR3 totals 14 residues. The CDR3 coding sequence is TGTGCCAGCAGCCCTGGCCGGGGCATCGACGAGCAGTACTTC. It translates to CASSPGRGIDEQYF.

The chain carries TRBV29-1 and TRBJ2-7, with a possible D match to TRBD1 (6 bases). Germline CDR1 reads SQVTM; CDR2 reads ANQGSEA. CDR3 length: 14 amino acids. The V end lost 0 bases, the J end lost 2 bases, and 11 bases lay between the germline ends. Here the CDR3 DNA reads TGCAGCGTTGAAGAGTGGGACACTACCTACGAGCAGTACTTC. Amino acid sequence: CSVEEWDTTYEQYF.

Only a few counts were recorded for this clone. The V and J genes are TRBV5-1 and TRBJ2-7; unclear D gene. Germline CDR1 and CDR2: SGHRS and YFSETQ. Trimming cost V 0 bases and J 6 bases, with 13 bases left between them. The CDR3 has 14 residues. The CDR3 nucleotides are TGCGCCAGCAGCTTGGGTCCCGGGCTCCTCGAGCAGTACTTC. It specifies CASSLGPGLLEQYF.